These T cell receptor beta chains were read from a single sample in a study of CD8+CD57+ T cells in acquired aplastic anemia. Each CDR3 protein is one row after TCRdb ran MiXCR on the reads. The table records tens of thousands of distinct CDR3 sequences, approximately 63% of them present only once. Sequenced input: sorted CD4+, CD8+, or CD8+CD57+ T cells (not recorded which) from PBMCs. These receptor sequences come from a human donor with aplastic anemia. CDR3s include the opening cysteine and the closing phenylalanine or tryptophan. A D gene is named only where the DNA matches it firmly. Rows give clone size only sometimes, using once, few, many, or a class for an expanded clone.

D,J,size,V,DNA,CDR3
TRBD2,TRBJ2-7,many,TRBV4-1,TGCGCCAGCAGCCAGGCGGGGGGGGAGAATTACGAGCAGTACTTC,CASSQAGGENYEQYF
TRBD1,TRBJ2-7,once,TRBV7-9,TGTGCCAGCAGCCCGGACAGGGGGCTACGAGAGCAGTACTTC,CASSPDRGLREQYF
TRBD1,TRBJ2-3,NA,TRBV10-3,TGTGCCATCAGTTCAGACAGGGGGGGAACAGATACGCAGTATTTT,CAISSDRGGTDTQYF
NA,TRBJ2-2,many,TRBV6-1,TGTGCCAGCCTCACGGCCGGGGAGCTGTTTTTT,CASLTAGELFF
NA,TRBJ2-2,NA,TRBV5-1,TGCGCCAGCCAACAGGGGAACACCGGGGAGCTGTTTTTT,CASQQGNTGELFF
NA,TRBJ2-1,NA,TRBV19,TGTGCCAGTAGTATGGACGCGGATGAGCAGTTCTTC,CASSMDADEQFF
TRBD1,TRBJ1-1,many,TRBV4-2,TGTGCCAGCAGCCAAGGGGAGGGACAGGGGGCTGAAGCTTTCTTT,CASSQGEGQGAEAFF
TRBD1,TRBJ1-1,few,TRBV15,TGTGCCACCAGCACTGGGACAGGGTTGAACACTGAAGCTTTCTTT,CATSTGTGLNTEAFF
NA,TRBJ1-4,NA,TRBV25-1,TGTGCCAGCAGTGGCACAGGGTCGGGTGGCGAAAAACTGTTTTTT,CASSGTGSGGEKLFF
TRBD2,TRBJ2-1,many,TRBV9,TGTGCCAGCAGCGCAACAGCGGGGGGGCTTTACAATGAGCAGTTCTTC,CASSATAGGLYNEQFF
TRBD1,TRBJ1-6,NA,TRBV7-2,TGTGCCAGCAGCTTTACAGGGGATACTTCACCCCTCCACTTT,CASSFTGDTSPLHF
NA,TRBJ2-1,few,TRBV9,TGTGCCAGCAGCGTAGAAGACAATGAGCAGTTCTTC,CASSVEDNEQFF
TRBD1,TRBJ2-1,many,TRBV20-1,TGCAGTGCTAGTGGGACAGAAAACTACAATGAGCAGTTCTTC,CSASGTENYNEQFF
NA,TRBJ1-2,many,TRBV5-5,TGTGCCAGCACCCCTCCGGGACTCCCGAACTATGGCTACACCTTC,CASTPPGLPNYGYTF
TRBD1,TRBJ1-4,many,TRBV5-5,TGTGCCAGCAGCGAGGGACAGGAACTGTTTTTT,CASSEGQELFF
NA,TRBJ2-7,NA,TRBV7-2,TGTGCCAGCAGCTCGGACTTCAGCTCCTACGAGCAGTACTTC,CASSSDFSSYEQYF
NA,TRBJ2-3,NA,TRBV5-4,TGTGCCAGCAGCTTGTGGAGCAGCACAGATACGCAGTATTTT,CASSLWSSTDTQYF
NA,TRBJ2-5,NA,TRBV15,TGTGCCACCAGCAGGCAGGGGGAGGCCCAGTACTTC,CATSRQGEAQYF
NA,TRBJ2-1,NA,TRBV4-1,TGCGCCAGCAGCCAACAGCGCTCTGGGGGCAATGAGCAGTTCTTC,CASSQQRSGGNEQFF
NA,TRBJ1-5,NA,TRBV27,TGTGCCAGCAGTTTATCGGGGATTCAGCCCCAGCATTTT,CASSLSGIQPQHF
TRBD1,TRBJ2-1,NA,TRBV5-1,TGCGCCAGCAGCCCTGGGACAGGGGGAGAGCTCTACAATGAGCAGTTCTTC,CASSPGTGGELYNEQFF
NA,TRBJ2-3,NA,TRBV7-2,TGTGCCAGCAGCTGGAGCGTGGTAGATACGCAGTATTTT,CASSWSVVDTQYF